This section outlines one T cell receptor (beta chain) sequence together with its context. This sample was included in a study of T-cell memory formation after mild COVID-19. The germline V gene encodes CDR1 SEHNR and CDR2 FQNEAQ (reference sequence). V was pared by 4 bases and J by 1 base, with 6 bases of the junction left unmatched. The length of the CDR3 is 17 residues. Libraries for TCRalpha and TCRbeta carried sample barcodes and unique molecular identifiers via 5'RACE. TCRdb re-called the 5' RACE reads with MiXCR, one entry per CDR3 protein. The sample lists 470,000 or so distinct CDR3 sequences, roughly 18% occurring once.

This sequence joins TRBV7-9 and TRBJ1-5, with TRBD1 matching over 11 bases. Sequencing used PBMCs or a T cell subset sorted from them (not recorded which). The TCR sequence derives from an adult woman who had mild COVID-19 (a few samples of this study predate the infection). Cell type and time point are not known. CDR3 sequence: CASSWGQGETSNQPQHF. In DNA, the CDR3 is TGTGCCAGCAGCTGGGGACAGGGGGAGACAAGCAATCAGCCCCAGCATTTT. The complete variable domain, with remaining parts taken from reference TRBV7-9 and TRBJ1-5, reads DTGVSQNPRHKITKRGQNVTFRCDPISEHNRLYWYRQTLGQGPEFLTYFQNEAQLEKSRLLSDRFSAERPKGSFSTLEIQRTEQGDSAMYLCASSWGQGETSNQPQHFGDGTRLSIL.